The 16 T cell receptor beta chains presented below share a single source sample, sequenced in a study of identical twins. TCRdb redid the calling of the 5' RACE reads with MiXCR, one entry per CDR3 protein. The table includes approximately 490,000 distinct CDR3 sequences, about a fifth detected once. These same records also appear under a second study, on yellow fever vaccine responses in identical twins.

The material sequenced was CD4+ T cells sorted from blood. These receptors were obtained from a woman between 18 and 29 years old in good health.

The CDR3 spells CSVGGGREQPQHF. CDR3 in DNA: TGCAGCGTTGGGGGGGGGAGGGAGCAGCCCCAGCATTTT. The chain carries TRBV29-1 and TRBJ1-5; the D gene is possibly TRBD1 (5 bases). V was shortened by 4 bases and J by 7 bases, with 14 bases between the two germline ends. Germline V gene data show CDR1 as SQVTM and CDR2 as ANQGSEA. The CDR3 length is 13 residues.

The chain has TRBV5-5 and TRBJ2-1; a weak D match, TRBD2 (6 bases). The V end was cut by 2 bases, the J end by 4 bases, with 16 bases between. From germline, CDR1 is SGHKS and CDR2 YYEKEE (reference sequence). The length of the CDR3 is 16 residues. The CDR3 DNA sequence: TGTGCCAGCAGCTTTGGAGGGGTGAAAATATACAATGAGCAGTTCTTC. Encoded protein: CASSFGGVKIYNEQFF.

This clonotype was counted a few times. The chain is built from TRBV2 and TRBJ2-4; possibly TRBD1 for D (5 bases). Trimming took off 5 bases at V and 8 bases at J, with 19 bases between the two ends. The CDR3 runs 15 residues. Looked up from germline, CDR1 is SNHLY and CDR2 is FYNNEI. The CDR3 sequence is CASSWFQGIGDIQYF. In DNA, the CDR3 is TGTGCCAGCAGTTGGTTTCAGGGTATAGGGGACATTCAGTACTTC.

The sample holds a few counts of this clonotype. V is TRBV27 and J is TRBJ2-3, with D unresolved. Trimming removed 6 bases from V and 0 bases from J, with 16 bases in between. Germline loops: CDR1 MNHEY, CDR2 SMNVEV (reference sequence). This CDR3 spans 16 amino acids. CDR3 in DNA: TGTGCCAGCAGGACGATGTGGGGAAAGAGCACAGATACGCAGTATTTT. Amino acid sequence: CASRTMWGKSTDTQYF.

This chain uses TRBV5-1 with TRBJ2-2; 12 bases map to TRBD2. Germline CDR1 and CDR2: SGHRS and YFSETQ. The V gene end was trimmed by 4 bases and the J gene end by 4 bases; junction bases not matched to a gene: 11. This CDR3 is 18 amino acids long. The DNA of the CDR3 is TGCGCCAGCAGCGAGAGGTCCCTAGCGGGAGGGAGCACCGGGGAGCTGTTTTTT. This codes for CASSERSLAGGSTGELFF.

This clonotype has a handful of counts. The rearrangement links TRBV20-1 to TRBJ1-6; the D is unclear. Germline V CDR1 and CDR2: DFQATT, SNEGSKA (reference sequence). Trimming shortened V by 3 bases and J by 8 bases, and 8 bases separated the two germline ends. CDR3 size: 12 residues. Written as DNA, the CDR3 is TGCAGTGCTAGGATGTCGGATTCACCCCTCCACTTT. Translation gives CSARMSDSPLHF.

This chain connects TRBV12-3 or TRBV12-4 to TRBJ1-1; D unclear. Trimming took off 4 bases at V and 8 bases at J, with 17 bases between the two ends. The CDR3 sequence is 14 residues long. The CDR3 DNA reads TGTGCCAGCAGTTCCAAAAACAGCGTTAAAGAAGCTTTCTTT. Encoded protein: CASSSKNSVKEAFF.

The chain is built from TRBV29-1 and TRBJ2-4, with 8 bases that match TRBD2. The CDR3 totals 13 residues. V dropped 4 bases and J dropped 3; count of bases not matched to a gene: 2. Germline V CDR1 and CDR2: SQVTM, ANQGSEA. CDR3: CSVAAGGKNIQYF. CDR3 bases: TGCAGCGTTGCGGCGGGGGGCAAAAACATTCAGTACTTC.

This clonotype has a handful of counts. The chain employs TRBV20-1 and TRBJ2-7, with D perhaps TRBD2 (6 bases). The V end was cut by 1 base, the J end by 3 bases, with 16 bases between. The CDR3 length is 15 residues. The germline gives CDR1 DFQATT, CDR2 SNEGSKA (reference sequence). Here the CDR3 reads CSARVGRTTDYEQYF. Written as DNA, the CDR3 is TGCAGTGCTAGAGTTGGGCGGACTACAGACTACGAGCAGTACTTC.

This clonotype was counted once. The V call is TRBV28, the J call TRBJ2-3; TRBD2 aligns across 9 bases. The CDR3 is 19 residues long. Per the germline V gene, CDR1 is MDHEN and CDR2 is SYDVKM. Unmatched junction bases numbered 14, after V lost 4 bases and J lost 0 bases. The CDR3 loop is CASSYQGVAGVSSTDTQYF. The CDR3 DNA follows: TGTGCCAGCAGTTACCAGGGGGTAGCGGGGGTATCTAGCACAGATACGCAGTATTTT.

J is TRBJ1-1 and V is TRBV6-1; possible D gene TRBD1, 5 bases. Germline V gene sequence: CDR1 MNHNS, CDR2 SASEGT. V was cut by 7 bases and J by 4 bases, with 13 bases left in between. This CDR3 contains 13 residues. Written as DNA, the CDR3 is TGTGCCAGCACTGGTGGGGGGAGCACTGAAGCTTTCTTT. It translates to CASTGGGSTEAFF.

The V and J genes are TRBV3-1 and TRBJ2-3; 9 nucleotides align to TRBD1. Germline CDR1 and CDR2: LGHDT and YNNKEL (reference sequence). The V gene end was trimmed by 4 bases and the J gene end by 1 base; junction bases not matched to a gene: 6. This CDR3 has 16 residues. CDR3 sequence reads: CASSRGRDRGTDTQYF. For the CDR3, the DNA is TGTGCCAGCAGCCGAGGCCGGGACAGGGGCACAGATACGCAGTATTTT.

V and J are TRBV20-1 and TRBJ2-7, with D perhaps given as TRBD1 or TRBD2 (7 bases each). V was shortened by 0 bases and J by 5 bases, with 17 bases between the two germline ends. Germline lookup yields CDR1 DFQATT and CDR2 SNEGSKA (reference sequence). This CDR3 region has 15 residues. CDR3 nucleotide sequence: TGCAGTGCTAGAGATCTGGCAGGGGGGGTCCACGAGCAGTACTTC. Its translation: CSARDLAGGVHEQYF.

V and J are TRBV11-2 and TRBJ2-1; 15 bases align to TRBD2. Germline-derived CDR1 and CDR2 are SGHAT and FQNNGV. The J segment lost 7 bases and the V segment lost 6 bases, leaving 4 bases of the junction unmatched. CDR3 length: 15 amino acids. DNA of the CDR3: TGTGCCAGCAGAGGACTAGCGGGGGGGCCGAATGAGCAGTTCTTC. Amino acid sequence: CASRGLAGGPNEQFF. Using reference TRBV11-2 and TRBJ2-1 for the parts outside the CDR3, the full variable domain is EAGVAQSPRYKIIEKRQSVAFWCNPISGHATLYWYQQILGQGPKLLIQFQNNGVVDDSQLPKDRFSAERLKGVDSTLKIQPAKLEDSAVYLCASRGLAGGPNEQFFGPGTRLTVL.

The chain couples TRBV6-5 to TRBJ1-2; D is ambiguous. The V gene lost 0 bases and the J gene lost 6 bases, with 8 bases spanning the gap. CDR3 length equals 13 residues. CDR1 and CDR2 (germline): MNHEY, SVGAGI. The CDR3 DNA reads TGTGCCAGCAGTTACTCGATAGGGAATGGCTACACCTTC. This codes for CASSYSIGNGYTF.

This clonotype has just a few counts. The chain combines TRBV5-1 with TRBJ2-7; D is perhaps TRBD2 (7 bases). Germline lookup yields CDR1 SGHRS and CDR2 YFSETQ. The CDR3 totals 17 residues. V was clipped by 4 bases and J by 3 bases, with 23 bases between them. For the CDR3, the DNA is TGCGCCAGCAGCGCATCCACCCAAGTGGGGGGGCGCTACGAGCAGTACTTC. Protein sequence: CASSASTQVGGRYEQYF.